Sequencing of this T cell receptor (beta chain) was carried out in a study of blood T cells in healthy people across ages. This CDR3 region has 12 residues. V lost 8 bases, J lost 2 bases, and 7 bases lay in between. Germline-derived CDR1 and CDR2 are LNHNV and YYDKDF (reference sequence). This clonotype occurred a few times. Its cognate antigen is unknown. Through a sample-barcoded 5' primer and a J-beta primer mix, a second PCR was run for roughly 7 to 12 cycles. Every individual sample yielded 3 million or more paired-end reads (each containing CDR3). A single record per CDR3 protein comes from TCRdb applying MiXCR to the 5' RACE reads. Among roughly 2 million distinct CDR3 sequences listed, 40% to 55% were seen once. Overall study findings and caveats: One million T cells yielded diversity estimates that were considered underestimates.

The chain uses TRBV15 and TRBJ1-5, with D unresolved. Sequenced sample: blood. This receptor was identified in a woman aged 40 to 55 in good health. The chain's CDR3 is CATRGGNQPQHF. CDR3 bases: TGTGCCACCCGGGGTGGCAATCAGCCCCAGCATTTT.